Sequencing of this TCR beta chain was carried out in a study of T cell responses to AZD1222 COVID-19 vaccine. Study-level background: Second-dose intervals of approximately 4 or approximately 12 weeks were pooled. Findings of the study overall: Nearly half of spike-specific TCRs reportedly go after variant regions that carry no mutations. Repertoire sampling was restricted to post-peak T cell response timepoints.

Germline V lookup: CDR1 LNHDA, CDR2 SQIVND (reference sequence). The V end lost 11 bases, the J end lost 3 bases, and 14 bases lay between the germline ends. The CDR3 is 12 residues long. Profiled with immunoSEQ multiplex PCR; TCRdb holds only in-frame clones, not every one. The sample has more than 85,000 clones, 85% to 90% seen once; the top ten hold over 15%. Details on this clone: Antigen specificity is unknown.

This specimen consisted of peripheral blood, obtained on day 0 of AZD1222 vaccination. The receptor was isolated from an adult in good health. The V gene is TRBV19, the J gene TRBJ2-7; TRBD1 or TRBD2 may be the D gene (6 bases each). DNA for the CDR3: TGTGCCGCCCAGGGGAGGAACTACGAGCAGTACTTC. Its protein product is CAAQGRNYEQYF.